These T cell receptor beta chains were read from a single sample in a study of T cell responses to AZD1222 COVID-19 vaccine. TCRdb's copy holds only in-frame clones and misses some; the assay was immunoSEQ multiplex PCR. Of under 20,000 clones listed, more than 70% are singletons. The starting material was peripheral blood, obtained 28 days after the second AZD1222 dose. Source of these receptors: an adult who received the AZD1222 COVID-19 vaccine. Each CDR3 is given with its conserved first and last residue. D genes are given only for firm matches. Not every row has a clone size; where given, it reads once, few, many or a size class.

abundance: NA; j_gene: TRBJ1-2; v_gene: TRBV30; d_gene: NA; CDR3aa: CALTPGNYGYTF; CDR3nt: TGTGCCTTAACCCCGGGGAACTATGGCTACACCTTC
abundance: NA; j_gene: TRBJ2-2; v_gene: TRBV20-1; d_gene: NA; CDR3aa: CSASLTVTGELFF; CDR3nt: TGCAGTGCTAGTTTGACAGTCACCGGGGAGCTGTTTTTT
abundance: NA; j_gene: TRBJ2-2; v_gene: TRBV6-5; d_gene: NA; CDR3aa: CASVNSLNTGELFF; CDR3nt: TGTGCCAGCGTGAATTCTTTGAACACCGGGGAGCTGTTTTTT
abundance: once; j_gene: TRBJ1-2; v_gene: TRBV7-2; d_gene: NA; CDR3aa: CASSPPNYGYTF; CDR3nt: TGTGCCAGCAGCCCCCCGAACTATGGCTACACCTTC
abundance: NA; j_gene: TRBJ2-3; v_gene: TRBV7-8; d_gene: TRBD2; CDR3aa: CASSLFSGGSSTDTQYF; CDR3nt: TGTGCCAGCAGCTTATTTAGCGGGGGGTCTAGCACAGATACGCAGTATTTT
abundance: NA; j_gene: TRBJ2-5; v_gene: TRBV11-2; d_gene: NA; CDR3aa: CASSPGLAEQETQYF; CDR3nt: TGTGCCAGCAGCCCCGGGTTAGCGGAGCAAGAGACCCAGTACTTC
abundance: few; j_gene: TRBJ2-7; v_gene: TRBV19; d_gene: TRBD2; CDR3aa: CASFRLARYLLDEQYF; CDR3nt: TGTGCCAGCTTTCGACTAGCGCGGTACCTCCTCGACGAGCAGTACTTC
abundance: NA; j_gene: TRBJ1-1; v_gene: TRBV27; d_gene: TRBD1; CDR3aa: CASNRQGPNTEAFF; CDR3nt: TGTGCCAGCAACCGACAGGGGCCGAACACTGAAGCTTTCTTT
abundance: NA; j_gene: TRBJ2-1; v_gene: TRBV11-2; d_gene: TRBD2; CDR3aa: CASSLLRGGNEQFF; CDR3nt: TGTGCCAGCAGCTTATTGCGGGGGGGCAATGAGCAGTTCTTC
abundance: NA; j_gene: TRBJ1-6; v_gene: TRBV19; d_gene: NA; CDR3aa: CASTRGTYNSPLHF; CDR3nt: TGTGCCAGTACCCGTGGGACCTATAATTCACCCCTCCACTTT
abundance: NA; j_gene: TRBJ2-3; v_gene: TRBV7-3; d_gene: NA; CDR3aa: CASSHTNSDTQYF; CDR3nt: TGTGCCAGCAGCCACACAAATTCAGATACGCAGTATTTT
abundance: NA; j_gene: TRBJ2-1; v_gene: TRBV7-2; d_gene: TRBD2; CDR3aa: CASSGEGTRRNEQFF; CDR3nt: TGTGCCAGCAGCGGAGAGGGGACTAGAAGAAATGAGCAGTTCTTC
abundance: NA; j_gene: TRBJ1-5; v_gene: TRBV9; d_gene: TRBD1; CDR3aa: CASSAGTGGVNQPQHF; CDR3nt: TGTGCCAGCAGCGCCGGGACAGGGGGCGTCAATCAGCCCCAGCATTTT
abundance: NA; j_gene: TRBJ2-2; v_gene: TRBV28; d_gene: TRBD1; CDR3aa: CASSLTGETGELFF; CDR3nt: TGTGCCAGCAGTCTAACAGGGGAGACCGGGGAGCTGTTTTTT
abundance: NA; j_gene: TRBJ2-3; v_gene: TRBV5-1; d_gene: TRBD2; CDR3aa: CASSLGGTSGTLTDTQYF; CDR3nt: TGCGCCAGCAGCTTGGGGGGAACTAGCGGTACTCTCACAGATACGCAGTATTTT
abundance: NA; j_gene: TRBJ2-7; v_gene: TRBV7-2; d_gene: NA; CDR3aa: CASSLAVANEQYF; CDR3nt: TGTGCCAGCAGCTTAGCGGTAGCAAACGAGCAGTACTTC
abundance: once; j_gene: TRBJ1-1; v_gene: TRBV5-5; d_gene: NA; CDR3aa: CASNRGMNTEAFF; CDR3nt: TGTGCCAGCAACCGGGGTATGAACACTGAAGCTTTCTTT
abundance: NA; j_gene: TRBJ2-7; v_gene: TRBV28; d_gene: TRBD1; CDR3aa: CASSPTGGLSEQYF; CDR3nt: TGTGCCAGCAGTCCGACAGGGGGTCTAAGCGAGCAGTACTTC
abundance: NA; j_gene: TRBJ2-3; v_gene: TRBV27; d_gene: TRBD1; CDR3aa: CASKGQSITDTQYF; CDR3nt: TGTGCCAGCAAGGGACAGTCCATCACAGATACGCAGTATTTT
abundance: NA; j_gene: TRBJ1-5; v_gene: TRBV4-1; d_gene: NA; CDR3aa: CASSRGPEVDQPQHF; CDR3nt: TGCGCCAGCAGCCGGGGGCCGGAAGTTGATCAGCCCCAGCATTTT
abundance: NA; j_gene: TRBJ1-1; v_gene: TRBV19; d_gene: NA; CDR3aa: CATLLGDEAFF; CDR3nt: TGTGCCACCCTATTGGGAGATGAAGCTTTCTTT
abundance: once; j_gene: TRBJ2-1; v_gene: TRBV10-2; d_gene: NA; CDR3aa: CASSEWTNAYNEQFF; CDR3nt: TGCGCCAGCAGTGAGTGGACAAATGCCTACAATGAGCAGTTCTTC
abundance: NA; j_gene: TRBJ2-3; v_gene: TRBV24-1; d_gene: NA; CDR3aa: CATEGGSTDTQYF; CDR3nt: TGTGCCACCGAGGGCGGTAGCACAGATACGCAGTATTTT
abundance: NA; j_gene: TRBJ2-3; v_gene: TRBV5-1; d_gene: TRBD2; CDR3aa: CASTPGGGGDTQYF; CDR3nt: TGCGCCAGCACCCCTGGGGGGGGTGGAGATACGCAGTATTTT
abundance: NA; j_gene: TRBJ1-4; v_gene: TRBV19; d_gene: TRBD1; CDR3aa: CASTTGTGVSTNEKLFF; CDR3nt: TGTGCCAGTACAACCGGGACAGGGGTTTCAACTAATGAAAAACTGTTTTTT
abundance: NA; j_gene: TRBJ1-6; v_gene: TRBV10-1; d_gene: NA; CDR3aa: CASNHYNSPLHF; CDR3nt: TGCGCCAGCAACCACTATAATTCACCCCTCCACTTT
abundance: NA; j_gene: TRBJ2-3; v_gene: TRBV27; d_gene: TRBD1; CDR3aa: CASSRGFTDTQYF; CDR3nt: TGTGCCAGCAGCAGGGGGTTCACAGATACGCAGTATTTT
abundance: once; j_gene: TRBJ1-2; v_gene: TRBV5-6; d_gene: NA; CDR3aa: CASSRQDEIIYGYTF; CDR3nt: TGTGCCAGCAGTCGACAGGACGAAATTATCTATGGCTACACCTTC
abundance: once; j_gene: TRBJ2-1; v_gene: TRBV12-3/TRBV12-4; d_gene: NA; CDR3aa: CASSFGPNEQFF; CDR3nt: TGTGCCAGCAGTTTTGGGCCGAATGAGCAGTTCTTC
abundance: NA; j_gene: TRBJ2-2; v_gene: TRBV3-1/TRBV3-2; d_gene: NA; CDR3aa: CASSLPYGAGADGELFF; CDR3nt: TGTGCCAGCAGCCTTCCCTACGGGGCAGGGGCGGACGGGGAGCTGTTTTTT
abundance: NA; j_gene: TRBJ1-1; v_gene: TRBV5-1; d_gene: NA; CDR3aa: CASRLENTEAFF; CDR3nt: TGCGCCAGCAGGTTGGAGAACACTGAAGCTTTCTTT
abundance: NA; j_gene: TRBJ1-3; v_gene: TRBV19; d_gene: NA; CDR3aa: CASSMTAGNTIYF; CDR3nt: TGTGCCAGTAGTATGACAGCTGGAAACACCATATATTTT